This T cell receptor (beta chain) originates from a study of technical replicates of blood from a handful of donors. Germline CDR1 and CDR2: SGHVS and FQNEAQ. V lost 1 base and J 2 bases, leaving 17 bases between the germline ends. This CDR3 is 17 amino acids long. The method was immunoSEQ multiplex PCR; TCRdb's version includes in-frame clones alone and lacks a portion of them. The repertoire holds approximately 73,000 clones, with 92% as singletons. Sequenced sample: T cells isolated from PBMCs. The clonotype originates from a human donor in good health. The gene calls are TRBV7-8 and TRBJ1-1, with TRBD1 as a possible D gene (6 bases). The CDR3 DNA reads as TGTGCCAGCAGCTTAGAAGTCAGGGGCTGGGGAAACACTGAAGCTTTCTTT. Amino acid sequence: CASSLEVRGWGNTEAFF.